The source of this T cell receptor beta chain is a study of blood T cell repertoires in COVID-19. Whole-study context: Whether acute or convalescent, the COVID-19 samples came from the United States, Italy and Spain.

Patients of the Seattle cohort, enrolled during active infection, were followed longitudinally. As processed by the authors: Estimation of nucleated cell counts was performed using reference gene primer amplification. Data came from immunoSEQ multiplex PCR; TCRdb stores just in-frame clones and leaves some out. The V and J calls and clone size were taken over from that table, and D and trimming were inferred from the DNA. The profile shows about 260,000 clones, 75% to 95% of them singletons. The CDR3 sequence is 16 residues long. V lost 1 base and J lost 2; bases outside the gene matches: 8. CDR1 is SGHDT and CDR2 is YYEEEE in the germline V gene.

The chain links TRBV5-6 to TRBJ2-7, with TRBD1 matching over 8 bases. The receptor was derived from a person aged 18 to 35 with COVID-19, enrolled during active disease. Sequenced sample: peripheral blood. The CDR3 bases are TGTGCCAGCAGCTTGTACGCAGGGGGCATCCCCTACGAGCAGTACTTC. Residues: CASSLYAGGIPYEQYF.